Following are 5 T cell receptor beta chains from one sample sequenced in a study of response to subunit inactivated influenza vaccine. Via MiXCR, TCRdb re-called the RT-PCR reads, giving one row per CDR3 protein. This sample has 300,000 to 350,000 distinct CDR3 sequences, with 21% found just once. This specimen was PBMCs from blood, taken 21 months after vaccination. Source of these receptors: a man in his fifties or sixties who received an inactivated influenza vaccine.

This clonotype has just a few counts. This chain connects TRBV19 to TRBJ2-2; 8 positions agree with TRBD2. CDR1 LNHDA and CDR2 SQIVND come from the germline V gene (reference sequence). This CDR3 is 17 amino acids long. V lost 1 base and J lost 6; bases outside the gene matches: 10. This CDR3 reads CASSIVFGGRSPGELFF. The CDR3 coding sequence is TGTGCCAGTAGTATAGTTTTCGGCGGGAGGAGCCCCGGGGAGCTGTTTTTT.

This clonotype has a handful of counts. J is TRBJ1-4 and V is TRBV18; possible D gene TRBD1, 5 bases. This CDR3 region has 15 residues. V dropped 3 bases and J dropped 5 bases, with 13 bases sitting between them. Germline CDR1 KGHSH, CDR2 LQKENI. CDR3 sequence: CASSPMTALNEKLFF. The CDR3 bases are TGTGCCAGCTCACCGATGACAGCCCTCAATGAAAAACTGTTTTTT.

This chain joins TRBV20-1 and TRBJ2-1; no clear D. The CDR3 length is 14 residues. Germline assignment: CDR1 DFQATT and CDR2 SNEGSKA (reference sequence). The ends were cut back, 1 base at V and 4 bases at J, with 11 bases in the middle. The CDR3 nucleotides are TGCAGTGCTAGAGCAACCCTGGGGTACAATGAGCAGTTCTTC. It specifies CSARATLGYNEQFF.

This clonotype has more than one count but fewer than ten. This CDR3 reads CASSLALSNYGYTF. The CDR3 nucleotides read TGTGCCAGCAGCTTAGCTTTGTCCAACTATGGCTACACCTTC. The rearrangement links TRBV7-2 to TRBJ1-2; no reliable D call. The CDR3 has 14 residues. Germline-derived CDR1 and CDR2 are SGHTA and FQGNSA. Trimming took 0 bases from V and 2 from J, leaving 7 bases between them.

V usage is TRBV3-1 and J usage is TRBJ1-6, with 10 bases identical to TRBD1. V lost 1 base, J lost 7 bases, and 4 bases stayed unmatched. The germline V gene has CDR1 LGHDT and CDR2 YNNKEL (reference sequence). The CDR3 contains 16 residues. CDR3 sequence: CASSQAGTGANSPLHF. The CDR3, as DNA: TGTGCCAGCAGCCAAGCCGGGACAGGGGCAAATTCACCCCTCCACTTT.